The 6 T cell receptor beta chains listed next were all sequenced from one sample in a study of blood T cell repertoires in COVID-19. Sequencing used immunoSEQ multiplex PCR; TCRdb keeps in-frame clones, though not all of them. The table records a few hundred thousand clones, over 75% of them present only once. The sample consisted of peripheral blood. The receptors originated from a human donor in a cohort sampled during active COVID-19.

The chain uses TRBV19 and TRBJ2-7, with TRBD1 as a possible D gene (5 bases). V was clipped by 4 bases and J by 3 bases, with 10 bases between them. Germline lookup yields CDR1 LNHDA and CDR2 SQIVND (reference sequence). The CDR3 totals 13 residues. The CDR3 is CASSTQGNYEQYF. The CDR3 nucleotides read TGTGCCAGTAGTACGCAGGGCAACTACGAGCAGTACTTC. Looking up the rest from reference TRBV19 and TRBJ2-7 gives the full variable domain: DGGITQSPKYLFRKEGQNVTLSCEQNLNHDAMYWYRQDPGQGLRLIYYSQIVNDFQKGDIAEGYSVSREKKESFPLTVTSAQKNPTAFYLCASSTQGNYEQYFGPGTRLTVT.

The V gene is TRBV7-9, the J gene TRBJ1-1; a possible D gene is TRBD1 (5 bases). The V and J ends lost 5 bases and 11 bases respectively, with 15 bases between them. The CDR3 loop spans 12 amino acids. Per the germline V gene, CDR1 is SEHNR and CDR2 is FQNEAQ (reference sequence). CDR3 nucleotide sequence: TGTGCCAGCAGCGCCATTGGGGGGGTGGCTTTCTTT. Translation gives CASSAIGGVAFF.

This chain links TRBV7-3 with TRBJ1-1, with D tentatively TRBD1 (5 bases). The germline V and J ends were trimmed by 5 bases and 0 bases, with 16 bases remaining between them. This CDR3 region has 16 residues. Germline V CDR1 and CDR2: SGHTA, FQGTGA. CDR3 sequence (DNA): TGTGCCAGCAGCCCTTCGACAGCAAACATGAACACTGAAGCTTTCTTT. It codes for CASSPSTANMNTEAFF.

About this clone itself: The germline gene is not matched at one end of the junction; a read error may be the cause. V usage is TRBV28 and J usage is TRBJ1-2; D uncertain. This CDR3 spans 11 amino acids. Germline CDR1 is MDHEN and CDR2 is SYDVKM. As DNA, the CDR3 is TGTGCCAGCAGTTACTTTGGGCGATTCCACTTC. This codes for CASSYFGRFHF.

This chain joins TRBV19 and TRBJ1-2; 7 nucleotides agree with TRBD1. The J segment lost 1 base and the V segment lost 5 bases, leaving 4 bases of the junction unmatched. In germline, CDR1 is LNHDA, CDR2 SQIVND (reference sequence). The CDR3 has 14 residues. CDR3 sequence (DNA): TGTGCCAGTAGTTGGCAGGGGGTTAACTATGGCTACACCTTC. The encoded protein is CASSWQGVNYGYTF. The full variable domain, rest sourced from reference TRBV19 and TRBJ1-2, is DGGITQSPKYLFRKEGQNVTLSCEQNLNHDAMYWYRQDPGQGLRLIYYSQIVNDFQKGDIAEGYSVSREKKESFPLTVTSAQKNPTAFYLCASSWQGVNYGYTFGSGTRLTVV.

This clone has a handful of counts. The chain is built from TRBV5-1 and TRBJ2-1; 10 nucleotides agree with TRBD1. Germline CDR1 reads SGHRS; CDR2 reads YFSETQ. With V trimmed by 2 bases and J by 6 bases, 5 bases remained unmatched. This CDR3 region has 15 residues. The CDR3 DNA reads TGCGCCAGCAGCTTTGACAGGGGGCTTAGCAATGAGCAGTTCTTC. Its translation: CASSFDRGLSNEQFF.